The T cell receptor (beta chain) under discussion was sequenced for a study of blood T cells in healthy people across ages. Study results and limitations: Diversity figures based on one million T cells were deemed too low.

V lost 5 bases and J lost 7, with 15 bases in between. The germline V gene encodes CDR1 MDHEN and CDR2 SYDVKM. CDR3 length: 13 amino acids. A word on this clonotype: Antigen: not known.

Alongside a J-beta primer mix, a sample-barcoded 5' primer served in a second PCR lasting about 7 to 11 cycles. TCRdb re-called the 5' RACE reads with MiXCR, one entry per CDR3 protein. The sample lists around 800,000 distinct CDR3 sequences; approximately 44% were seen once. This TCR was sampled from a man aged 55 to 70 in good health. The genes are TRBV28 and TRBJ2-7; D unresolved. The specimen sequenced was blood. This chain's CDR3 is CASSRGVMREQYF. CDR3 bases: TGTGCCAGCAGTCGTGGGGTTATGCGGGAGCAGTACTTC. Full variable domain (missing parts from reference TRBV28 and TRBJ2-7): DVKVTQSSRYLVKRTGEKVFLECVQDMDHENMFWYRQDPGLGLRLIYFSYDVKMKEKGDIPEGYSVSREKKERFSLILESASTNQTSMYLCASSRGVMREQYFGPGTRLTVT.